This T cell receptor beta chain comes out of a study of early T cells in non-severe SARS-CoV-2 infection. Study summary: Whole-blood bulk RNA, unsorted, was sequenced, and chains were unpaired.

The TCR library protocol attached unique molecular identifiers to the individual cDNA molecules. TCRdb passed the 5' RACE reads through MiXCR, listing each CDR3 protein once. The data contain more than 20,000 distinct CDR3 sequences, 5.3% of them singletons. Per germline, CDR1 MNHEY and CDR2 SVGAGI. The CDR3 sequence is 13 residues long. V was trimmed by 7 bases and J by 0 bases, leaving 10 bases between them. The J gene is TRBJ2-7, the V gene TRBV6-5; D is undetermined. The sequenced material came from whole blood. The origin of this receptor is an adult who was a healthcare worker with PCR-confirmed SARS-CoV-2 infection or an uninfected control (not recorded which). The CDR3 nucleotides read TGTGCCAGCACGGCAGAAAACTCCTACGAGCAGTACTTC. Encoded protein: CASTAENSYEQYF.